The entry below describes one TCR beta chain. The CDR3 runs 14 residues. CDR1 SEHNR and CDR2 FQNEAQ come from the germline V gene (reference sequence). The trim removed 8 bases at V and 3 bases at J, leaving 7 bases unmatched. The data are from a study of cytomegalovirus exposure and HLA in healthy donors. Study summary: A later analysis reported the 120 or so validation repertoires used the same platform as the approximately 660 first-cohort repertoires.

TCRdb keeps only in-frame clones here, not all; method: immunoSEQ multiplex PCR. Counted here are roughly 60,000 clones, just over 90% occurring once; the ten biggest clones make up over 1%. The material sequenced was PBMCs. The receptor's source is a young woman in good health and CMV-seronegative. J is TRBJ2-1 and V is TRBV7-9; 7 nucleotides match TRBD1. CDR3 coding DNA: TGTGCCAGCTCGATACAGGGGCTCTACAATGAGCAGTTCTTC. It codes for CASSIQGLYNEQFF.